The 29 T cell receptor beta chains presented below share a single source sample, sequenced in a study of OX40 agonist ivuxolimab in advanced cancers. Sequenced by immunoSEQ multiplex PCR; TCRdb stores in-frame clones only, minus some. Found here are around 120,000 clones, around 91% of them singletons; the top ten hold around 0.57%. The sequencing used CD4+ or CD8+ T cells sorted from blood, collected in a trial of the OX40 agonist ivuxolimab. The source is an adult with an advanced solid tumor such as melanoma, head and neck, liver or kidney cancer.

This clone was detected once. The gene calls are TRBV9 and TRBJ2-1; 11 nucleotides match TRBD2. V shed 0 bases and J 1 base; nucleotides not matched to a gene: 3. Germline CDR1 and CDR2: SGDLS and YYNGEE. There are 17 residues in the CDR3. CDR3 residues: CASSVAGTSGSYNEQFF. DNA for the CDR3: TGTGCCAGCAGCGTAGCGGGGACTAGCGGTTCCTACAATGAGCAGTTCTTC. Supplemented by reference TRBV9 and TRBJ2-1, the full variable domain reads DSGVTQTPKHLITATGQRVTLRCSPRSGDLSVYWYQQSLDQGLQFLIQYYNGEERAKGNILERFSAQQFPDLHSELNLSSLELGDSALYFCASSVAGTSGSYNEQFFGPGTRLTVL.

The chain carries TRBV10-3 and TRBJ2-3; D may be TRBD2 (5 bases). The V and J ends lost 9 bases and 0 bases respectively, with 10 bases between them. This CDR3 is 13 amino acids long. The germline V gene has CDR1 ENHRY and CDR2 SYGVKD. The CDR3 reads CAIKRPSTDTQYF. The CDR3 coding sequence is TGTGCCATTAAGCGGCCTAGCACAGATACGCAGTATTTT.

This sequence joins TRBV7-2 and TRBJ2-3; D remains unclear. Trimming removed 5 bases at V and 0 bases at J, with 12 bases between. CDR3 length: 15 residues. CDR1 and CDR2 from the germline V gene are SGHTA and FQGNSA. The chain's CDR3 is CASSPSRTSTDTQYF. Here the CDR3 DNA reads TGTGCCAGCAGCCCCTCCCGCACTAGCACAGATACGCAGTATTTT.

The gene calls are TRBV28 and TRBJ2-1, with a tentative D call TRBD2 (6 bases). From germline, CDR1 is MDHEN and CDR2 SYDVKM. V was cut by 8 bases and J by 2 bases, with 16 bases left in between. The CDR3 has 15 residues. DNA for the CDR3: TGTGCCAGCCGGGGAAGGCGGGGAGCCTACAATGAGCAGTTCTTC. It specifies CASRGRRGAYNEQFF.

The chain is built from TRBV4-1 and TRBJ2-2; 7 bases map to TRBD1. The germline CDR1 and CDR2 sequences are MGHRA and YSYEKL. The CDR3 totals 17 residues. After removal of 1 base from V and 5 bases from J, the junction contained 10 bases not matched to a gene. The DNA for the CDR3 is TGCGCCAGCAGCCAAGGAGAAGGGGGCTATAGGACCGGGGAGCTGTTTTTT. Translation gives CASSQGEGGYRTGELFF.

In this sample, this clone turned up once. The J gene is TRBJ1-1, the V gene TRBV12-5; no firm D call. Germline loops: CDR1 LGHNT, CDR2 FRNRAP. Trimming left V 0 bases short and J 7 bases short, with 12 bases between. The CDR3 loop spans 14 amino acids. The CDR3 coding sequence is TGTGCTAGTGGTTTGGTAAAAAAACAGCTTGAAGCTTTCTTT. It specifies CASGLVKKQLEAFF.

The rearrangement joins TRBV18 to TRBJ2-3, with D possibly matching TRBD2 (6 bases). Germline V lookup: CDR1 KGHSH, CDR2 LQKENI. The CDR3 is 13 residues long. The V end was cut by 3 bases, the J end by 5 bases, with 9 bases between. The CDR3 loop is CASSPPEGDTQYF. The CDR3 nucleotides read TGTGCCAGCTCACCCCCGGAGGGAGATACGCAGTATTTT.

The CDR3 is CSARLEEQYF. The CDR3 nucleotides read TGCAGTGCTCGATTGGAGGAGCAGTACTTC. The chain is built from TRBV20-1 and TRBJ2-7, with no clear D. CDR3 size: 10 residues. Germline CDR1 reads DFQATT; CDR2 reads SNEGSKA (reference sequence). The V gene lost 5 bases and the J gene lost 7 bases, with 9 bases spanning the gap.

The genes are TRBV11-1 and TRBJ1-1, with D possibly matching TRBD1 (6 bases). V lost 2 bases and J lost 0, with 10 bases in between. Per germline, CDR1 SGHAT and CDR2 FQDESV (reference sequence). This CDR3 comprises 15 residues. DNA for the CDR3: TGTGCCAGCAGCTTACGGCGGGACATGAACACTGAAGCTTTCTTT. Translation: CASSLRRDMNTEAFF.

The chain has TRBV2 and TRBJ2-3, with 7 bases lining up with TRBD2. Germline trimming cut 11 bases from V and 4 bases from J; bases unmatched to any gene: 12. The CDR3 covers 14 residues. The germline V gene has CDR1 SNHLY and CDR2 FYNNEI. CDR3 amino acids: CAGRTSQPADTQYF. The CDR3 DNA reads as TGTGCCGGAAGGACTAGTCAGCCGGCAGATACGCAGTATTTT.

The chain joins TRBV30 to TRBJ1-5, with a possible D match to TRBD1 (6 bases). The CDR3 spans 16 residues. V gave up 5 bases and J gave up 4 bases, with 21 bases separating them. Germline assignment: CDR1 GTSNPN and CDR2 SVGIG (reference sequence). Here the CDR3 DNA reads TGTGCCTGGGCGAGAGAGGGGGGTGGAGCAAATCAGCCCCAGCATTTT. Translated, it gives CAWAREGGGANQPQHF. Combining the CDR3 with reference TRBV30 and TRBJ1-5 gives the whole variable domain SQTIHQWPATLVQPVGSPLSLECTVEGTSNPNLYWYRQAAGRGLQLLFYSVGIGQISSEVPQNLSASRPQDRQFILSSKKLLLSDSGFYLCAWAREGGGANQPQHFGDGTRLSIL.

The chain has TRBV27 and TRBJ2-7; either TRBD1 or TRBD2 may fit D (5 bases each). This CDR3 comprises 13 residues. Germline assignment: CDR1 MNHEY and CDR2 SMNVEV (reference sequence). Trimming pared 2 bases from V and 2 bases from J, leaving 7 bases between. The CDR3 nucleotides read TGTGCCAGCAGTTTAGAGGGGACCTACGAGCAGTACTTC. Translated, it gives CASSLEGTYEQYF.

The chain's CDR3 is CASSSPQVGNQPQHF. As DNA, the CDR3 is TGTGCCAGCAGTTCCCCCCAGGTAGGCAATCAGCCCCAGCATTTT. The V and J genes are TRBV28 and TRBJ1-5; D remains ambiguous. CDR3 length equals 15 residues. Trimming stripped 4 bases from V and 2 bases from J, with 12 bases between. Germline CDR1 MDHEN, CDR2 SYDVKM.

CDR3 in DNA: TGCGCCAGCAGTGTTGGGACCATGAACACCGGGGAGCTGTTTTTT. It codes for CASSVGTMNTGELFF. The chain employs TRBV10-1 and TRBJ2-2; the D gene could be TRBD1 or TRBD2 (5 bases each). The germline V gene encodes CDR1 WNHNN and CDR2 SYGVQD (reference sequence). The CDR3 has 15 amino acids. Between the trimmed V and J ends, which lost 4 bases and 1 base, there was a span of 10 bases.

This clone has a single count. The sample holds other DNA sequences that translate to the same CDR3. The rearrangement links TRBV11-2 to TRBJ1-5, with unresolved D. V was clipped by 3 bases and J by 2 bases, with 5 bases between them. The CDR3 is 13 amino acids. Germline values: CDR1 SGHAT, CDR2 FQNNGV. The CDR3, as DNA: TGTGCCAGCAGCTTGCAGGGCAATCAGCCCCAGCATTTT. Translating gives CASSLQGNQPQHF.

This clone was detected once. The gene calls are TRBV5-1 and TRBJ2-5; 7 nucleotides line up with TRBD2. This CDR3 is built from 14 residues. After removal of 5 bases from V and 5 bases from J, the junction contained 9 bases not matched to a gene. Germline CDR1 and CDR2: SGHRS and YFSETQ. The CDR3 sequence is CASRPHPGGETQYF. As DNA, the CDR3 is TGCGCCAGCAGGCCCCACCCGGGAGGCGAGACCCAGTACTTC. Combining the CDR3 with reference TRBV5-1 and TRBJ2-5 gives the whole variable domain KAGVTQTPRYLIKTRGQQVTLSCSPISGHRSVSWYQQTPGQGLQFLFEYFSETQRNKGNFPGRFSGRQFSNSRSEMNVSTLELGDSALYLCASRPHPGGETQYFGPGTRLLVL.

V usage is TRBV10-2 and J usage is TRBJ1-2; the D is unclear. Germline V gene sequence: CDR1 WSHSY, CDR2 SAAADI. V lost 2 bases to trimming and J lost 7 bases, with 17 bases between them. This CDR3 is 15 amino acids long. Written as DNA, the CDR3 is TGCGCCAGCAGTGAGGGTTACGGAGGTATAGGTGGCTACACCTTC. Encoded protein: CASSEGYGGIGGYTF.

This rearrangement joins TRBV7-2 to TRBJ2-5, with 10 bases matching TRBD2. Trimming at V came to 4 bases and at J to 4 bases, leaving 6 bases not matched to a gene. Germline V gene lookup returns CDR1 SGHTA and CDR2 FQGNSA. The CDR3 length is 15 residues. The CDR3 protein is CASSSNSGGRETQYF. CDR3 coding DNA: TGTGCCAGCAGCTCCAATAGCGGGGGGCGAGAGACCCAGTACTTC.

The chain joins TRBV5-1 to TRBJ1-5, with D unclear. Germline CDR1 SGHRS, CDR2 YFSETQ. V gave up 0 bases and J gave up 5 bases, with 6 bases separating them. This CDR3 contains 13 residues. In nucleotides, the CDR3 is TGCGCCAGCAGCTTGGGGGATCATCAGCCCCAGCATTTT. Translating gives CASSLGDHQPQHF.

V gene TRBV27 combines with J gene TRBJ2-7; 7 nucleotides align to TRBD2. CDR3 length: 15 residues. J was trimmed by 0 bases and V by 1 base; bases with no gene match: 3. Germline V gives CDR1 MNHEY, CDR2 SMNVEV (reference sequence). The CDR3 coding sequence is TGTGCCAGCAGTTTATATGGGGGGGGCTCCTACGAGCAGTACTTC. This codes for CASSLYGGGSYEQYF.

The chain employs TRBV7-2 and TRBJ2-3, with unresolved D. The germline gives CDR1 SGHTA, CDR2 FQGNSA. V was trimmed by 4 bases and J by 2 bases, leaving 13 bases between them. The CDR3 loop spans 15 amino acids. The CDR3 sequence: CASSYEPQDTDTQYF. The CDR3 coding sequence is TGTGCCAGCAGCTATGAACCCCAGGACACAGATACGCAGTATTTT.

The chain carries TRBV28 and TRBJ1-5; D gene uncertain. Between the trimmed V and J ends, which lost 3 bases and 7 bases, there was a span of 16 bases. CDR3 length: 15 amino acids. Germline lookup yields CDR1 MDHEN and CDR2 SYDVKM. CDR3 nucleotides: TGTGCCAGCAGTTTTGAGGGAGGGTCGAGACAGCCCCAGCATTTT. Protein sequence: CASSFEGGSRQPQHF.

The gene calls are TRBV7-6 and TRBJ1-1; D gene ambiguous. V was pared by 1 base and J by 2 bases, with 14 bases between. The CDR3 contains 16 residues. Germline CDR1 SGHVS, CDR2 FNYEAQ. The CDR3 spells CASSLVGGQPNTEAFF. CDR3 sequence (DNA): TGTGCCAGCAGCTTAGTTGGAGGCCAGCCTAACACTGAAGCTTTCTTT. Complete variable domain (other parts from reference TRBV7-6 and TRBJ1-1): GAGVSQSPRYKVTKRGQDVALRCDPISGHVSLYWYRQALGQGPEFLTYFNYEAQQDKSGLPNDRFSAERPEGSISTLTIQRTEQRDSAMYRCASSLVGGQPNTEAFFGQGTRLTVV.

This chain links TRBV7-2 with TRBJ2-2, with a possible D match to TRBD1 (5 bases). Trimming took 5 bases from V and 1 from J, leaving 11 bases between them. The germline V gene encodes CDR1 SGHTA and CDR2 FQGNSA. The length of the CDR3 is 15 residues. CDR3: CASSPQTVNTGELFF. The CDR3 DNA reads as TGTGCCAGCAGCCCCCAGACAGTGAACACCGGGGAGCTGTTTTTT.

This sequence joins TRBV6-1 and TRBJ2-1, with D maybe TRBD1 (6 bases). The germline V gene has CDR1 MNHNS and CDR2 SASEGT. V was shortened by 2 bases and J by 4 bases, with 15 bases between the two germline ends. This CDR3 is built from 16 residues. The chain's CDR3 is CASSEPGDIQYNEQFF. The CDR3 nucleotides read TGTGCCAGCAGTGAACCCGGGGACATCCAATACAATGAGCAGTTCTTC.

The genes are TRBV7-6 and TRBJ2-7; D is unclear. Between the trimmed V and J ends, which lost 5 bases and 2 bases, there was a span of 4 bases. The CDR3 extends over 11 amino acids. Germline-derived CDR1 and CDR2 are SGHVS and FNYEAQ. The CDR3 nucleotides read TGTGCCAGCAGCCCCCCCTACGAGCAGTACTTC. It yields the protein CASSPPYEQYF.

V and J are TRBV14 and TRBJ2-7; D perhaps matches TRBD2 (6 bases). In germline, CDR1 is SGHDN, CDR2 FVKESK. Trimming took 2 bases from V and 2 from J, leaving 19 bases between them. The CDR3 has 17 residues. The CDR3 DNA is TGTGCCAGCAGCCAAATGTGGGGACTGACGGGGACCTACGAGCAGTACTTC. Protein product: CASSQMWGLTGTYEQYF. Drawing the rest from reference TRBV14 and TRBJ2-7, the complete variable domain is EAGVTQFPSHSVIEKGQTVTLRCDPISGHDNLYWYRRVMGKEIKFLLHFVKESKQDESGMPNNRFLAERTGGTYSTLKVQPAELEDSGVYFCASSQMWGLTGTYEQYFGPGTRLTVT.

The J gene is TRBJ2-6, the V gene TRBV5-1; 10 bases are a match to TRBD1. The junction had 6 bases not matched to a gene; V was cut back by 0 bases and J by 3 bases. The CDR3 totals 18 residues. Germline-derived CDR1 and CDR2 are SGHRS and YFSETQ. CDR3 nucleotide sequence: TGCGCCAGCAGCTTGGCCGGGACAGGGGACCTTGGGGCCAACGTCCTGACTTTC. The encoded protein is CASSLAGTGDLGANVLTF.

The rearrangement joins TRBV5-6 to TRBJ1-4; 10 nucleotides align to TRBD1. The CDR3 has 15 amino acids. Trimming at V came to 3 bases and at J to 7 bases, leaving 6 bases not matched to a gene. CDR1 SGHDT and CDR2 YYEEEE come from the germline V gene. CDR3 bases: TGTGCCAGCAGCTCTAGGACAGGGGGAAGTGAAAAACTGTTTTTT. Protein product: CASSSRTGGSEKLFF.